This entry lists 14 T cell receptor beta chains sequenced from one sample in a study of blood T cell repertoires in COVID-19. Generated by immunoSEQ multiplex PCR, the TCRdb table keeps only in-frame clones and is missing some. The sample consists of approximately 230,000 clones, about nine tenths of them appearing once. The sample comprised peripheral blood. Every receptor here comes from a man under 40 who had recovered from COVID-19.

The chain recombines TRBV30 with TRBJ1-1; D is unresolved. The germline gives CDR1 GTSNPN, CDR2 SVGIG (reference sequence). Trimming cost V 7 bases and J 3 bases, with 18 bases left between them. The CDR3 runs to 14 residues. This CDR3 is CASISGEKYTEAFF. CDR3 DNA: TGTGCCTCAATTAGCGGGGAGAAATACACTGAAGCTTTCTTT. Full variable domain (missing parts from reference TRBV30 and TRBJ1-1): SQTIHQWPATLVQPVGSPLSLECTVEGTSNPNLYWYRQAAGRGLQLLFYSVGIGQISSEVPQNLSASRPQDRQFILSSKKLLLSDSGFYLCASISGEKYTEAFFGQGTRLTVV.

V usage is TRBV7-5 and J usage is TRBJ2-3; the table's D call, TRBD2, was not checked against the DNA. TRBV7-5 is a pseudogene. This CDR3 spans 15 amino acids. CDR3 DNA sequence: TGTGTCAGAAGCTTATTTGGCGCGGCGACAGATACGCAGTATTTT. Protein product: CVRSLFGAATDTQYF.

In this sample, this clone turned up a few times. The CDR3 loop is CASSLDMSGPYF. CDR3 nucleotides: TGTGCCAGCAGCTTAGATATGTCAGGCCCGTACTTC. The chain combines TRBV11-2 with TRBJ2-7; unclear D gene. The CDR3 runs to 12 residues. The germline CDR1 and CDR2 sequences are SGHAT and FQNNGV. Trimming shortened V by 0 bases and J by 12 bases, and 12 bases separated the two germline ends.

The V call is TRBV7-9, the J call TRBJ1-2, with 7 bases matching TRBD1. CDR1 and CDR2 from the germline V gene are SEHNR and FQNEAQ (reference sequence). This CDR3 has 14 amino acids. J gave up 3 bases and V 4 bases, and 5 bases lay outside the gene matches. The CDR3 region has the DNA TGTGCCAGCAGCTCGGACAGGTGGGACTATGGCTACACCTTC. This translates into CASSSDRWDYGYTF.

This chain connects TRBV6-6 to TRBJ2-1; TRBD2 might be the D (6 bases). The germline V gene has CDR1 MNHNY and CDR2 SVGAGI (reference sequence). The V and J ends lost 2 bases and 9 bases respectively, with 17 bases between them. The CDR3 consists of 15 residues. This CDR3 reads CASSYVGSGSGEQFF. Written as DNA, the CDR3 is TGTGCCAGCAGTTACGTCGGGAGTGGATCCGGTGAGCAGTTCTTC.

The V gene is TRBV11-2, the J gene TRBJ1-6; unclear D gene. CDR1 is SGHAT and CDR2 is FQNNGV in the germline V gene. V lost 1 base, J lost 1 base, and 11 bases lay in between. The length of the CDR3 is 17 residues. CDR3 loop: CASSLVPGGSYNSPLHF. The CDR3 DNA sequence: TGTGCCAGCAGCTTAGTACCGGGTGGGTCCTATAATTCACCCCTCCACTTT.

The chain couples TRBV5-6 to TRBJ2-5, with 10 bases fitting TRBD1. The V segment lost 6 bases and the J segment 5 bases; nucleotides outside the gene matches: 13. The CDR3 runs to 16 residues. The germline V gene encodes CDR1 SGHDT and CDR2 YYEEEE. Here the CDR3 reads CASNRPGQGPLETQYF. CDR3 in DNA: TGTGCCAGCAACCGACCGGGACAGGGGCCTTTGGAGACCCAGTACTTC.

The chain links TRBV5-1 to TRBJ1-4; 7 nucleotides agree with TRBD1. This CDR3 region has 15 residues. Germline-derived CDR1 and CDR2 are SGHRS and YFSETQ. V dropped 3 bases and J dropped 0; count of bases not matched to a gene: 2. CDR3 DNA: TGCGCCAGCAGCTACCAGGGGGCAACTAATGAAAAACTGTTTTTT. The encoded protein is CASSYQGATNEKLFF.

V usage is TRBV2 and J usage is TRBJ1-1; no reliable D call. Germline CDR1 SNHLY, CDR2 FYNNEI. CDR3 length: 13 residues. The CDR3 region is CASTRGSETEAFF. The CDR3 region has the DNA TGTGCTTCCACGAGAGGGAGCGAAACTGAAGCTTTCTTT. The full variable domain, its missing parts supplied by reference TRBV2 and TRBJ1-1, is EPEVTQTPSHQVTQMGQEVILRCVPISNHLYFYWYRQILGQKVEFLVSFYNNEISEKSEIFDDQFSVERPDGSNFTLKIRSTKLEDSAMYFCASTRGSETEAFFGQGTRLTVV.

The genes are TRBV15 and TRBJ2-7; 10 bases are a match to TRBD2. J was trimmed by 5 bases and V by 5 bases; bases with no gene match: 6. CDR1 is LNHNV and CDR2 is YYDKDF in the germline V gene (reference sequence). The CDR3 runs to 14 residues. Here the CDR3 DNA reads TGTGCCACCAGCTGGGCTAGCGGGGGAAACGAGCAGTACTTC. It translates to CATSWASGGNEQYF.

This sequence joins TRBV6-6 and TRBJ2-7; D unresolved. Trimming left V 7 bases short and J 2 bases short, with 15 bases between. The CDR3 consists of 14 residues. CDR1 is MNHNY, CDR2 SVGAGI, per germline (reference sequence). The CDR3 sequence: CASTLFERTYEQYF. CDR3 sequence (DNA): TGTGCCAGCACCCTATTCGAGAGGACCTACGAGCAGTACTTC.

The chain links TRBV7-7 to TRBJ2-7, with D tentatively TRBD1 (6 bases). The V and J ends lost 5 bases and 2 bases respectively, with 13 bases between them. The CDR3 extends over 14 amino acids. The germline V gene has CDR1 SSHAT and CDR2 FNYEAQ (reference sequence). CDR3 nucleotides: TGTGCCAGCAGCCCCGGACAGCCTCCCTACGAGCAGTACTTC. Its protein is CASSPGQPPYEQYF.

This clone was observed once. The chain recombines TRBV6-5 with TRBJ1-1, with D perhaps matching TRBD1 (6 bases). V shed 3 bases and J shed 11 bases, with 16 bases lying between them. The CDR3 totals 13 residues. Germline loops: CDR1 MNHEY, CDR2 SVGAGI. For the CDR3, the DNA is TGTGCCAGCAGTTATGGTGGGGGCTTCGGGGCTTTCTTT. It codes for CASSYGGGFGAFF.

This clone was detected only once. This chain links TRBV18 with TRBJ1-5; perhaps TRBD1 as D (6 bases). V was cut by 4 bases and J by 4 bases, with 14 bases left in between. The CDR3 length is 15 residues. The germline V gene has CDR1 KGHSH and CDR2 LQKENI. CDR3 sequence (DNA): TGTGCCAGCTCACAACAGGGTTCGGGGAATCAGCCCCAGCATTTT. It translates to CASSQQGSGNQPQHF. Filled out from reference TRBV18 and TRBJ1-5, the complete variable domain reads NAGVMQNPRHLVRRRGQEARLRCSPMKGHSHVYWYRQLPEEGLKFMVYLQKENIIDESGMPKERFSAEFPKEGPSILRIQQVVRGDSAAYFCASSQQGSGNQPQHFGDGTRLSIL.